This section outlines one T cell receptor (beta chain) sequence together with its context. Antigen specificity is unknown. The PCR employed 60 Vbeta primers together with 13 Jbeta primers. Measured with immunoSEQ multiplex PCR; TCRdb has only the in-frame clones, and not every one. The table lists about 210,000 clones, 80% to 90% of them singletons. The sample belongs to a study of cytomegalovirus exposure and HLA in healthy donors. Study observations and caveats: Cytomegalovirus association was listed for about 150 TCR beta chains. A link between a missense DCLRE1C variant and TCR beta V- and J-gene trimming emerged from a later analysis. DRB1 showed the most TCR associations and HLA-C the fewest in a later analysis, as rates varied by HLA locus.

Sequencing was performed on PBMCs. This clonotype was obtained from a woman in her thirties in good health and CMV-seronegative.

CDR3 sequence (DNA): TGTGCCAGCAGCGCACACTCCTACGAGCAGTACTTC. The encoded protein is CASSAHSYEQYF. The V gene is TRBV11-2, the J gene TRBJ2-7; D remains unclear. Germline values: CDR1 SGHAT, CDR2 FQNNGV. The CDR3 loop spans 12 amino acids. Between the trimmed V and J ends, which lost 5 bases and 0 bases, there was a span of 5 bases.